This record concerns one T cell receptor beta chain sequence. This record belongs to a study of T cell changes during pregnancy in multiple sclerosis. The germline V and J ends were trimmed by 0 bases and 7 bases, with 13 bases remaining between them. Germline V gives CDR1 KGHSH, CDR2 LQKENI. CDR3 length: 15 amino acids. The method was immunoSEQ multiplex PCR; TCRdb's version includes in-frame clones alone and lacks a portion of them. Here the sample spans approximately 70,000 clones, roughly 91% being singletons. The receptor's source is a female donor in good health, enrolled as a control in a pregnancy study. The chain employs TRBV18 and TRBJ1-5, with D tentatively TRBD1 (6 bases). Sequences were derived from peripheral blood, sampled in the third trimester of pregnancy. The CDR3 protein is CASSPPAGDKQPQHF. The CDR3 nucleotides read TGTGCCAGCTCACCACCGGCGGGGGACAAACAGCCCCAGCATTTT.